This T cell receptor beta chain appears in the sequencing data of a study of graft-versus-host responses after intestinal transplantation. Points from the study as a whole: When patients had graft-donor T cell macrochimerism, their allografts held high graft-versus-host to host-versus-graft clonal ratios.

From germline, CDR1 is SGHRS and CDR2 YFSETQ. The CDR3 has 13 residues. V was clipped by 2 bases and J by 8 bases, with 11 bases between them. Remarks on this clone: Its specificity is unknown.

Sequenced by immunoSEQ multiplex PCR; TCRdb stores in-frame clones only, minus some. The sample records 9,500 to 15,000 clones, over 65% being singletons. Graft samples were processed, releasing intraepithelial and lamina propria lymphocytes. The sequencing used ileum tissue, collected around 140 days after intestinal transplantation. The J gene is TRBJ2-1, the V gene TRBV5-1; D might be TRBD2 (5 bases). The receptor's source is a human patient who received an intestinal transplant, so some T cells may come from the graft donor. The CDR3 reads CASSFSGNDEQFF. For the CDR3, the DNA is TGCGCCAGCAGCTTTTCGGGGAACGATGAGCAGTTCTTC.